One sample yielded the 2 T cell receptor beta chains listed below, sequenced in a study of blood T cell repertoires in COVID-19 (dated by TCRdb to 2018 to 2021). The library came from the immunoSEQ multiplex PCR assay. This immuneACCESS table, as held by TCRdb, lists in-frame sequences with V and J called but not all clones. Of the missing ones, under half trace to an unresolved V gene in checked studies; the others have no known cause. This sample is represented by 180,000 or so clones; 86% of them were singletons. The ten biggest clones cover 8% to 10% of the sample. The sample consisted of PBMCs or T cells enriched from blood (not recorded which). These receptors were obtained from a woman in her thirties who had recovered from COVID-19.

V and J are TRBV6-5 and TRBJ1-2; 7 bases fit TRBD1. The CDR3 consists of 13 residues. After removal of 2 bases from V and 8 bases from J, the junction contained 5 bases not matched to a gene. CDR1 is MNHEY and CDR2 is SVGAGI in the germline V gene. This CDR3 reads CASSYNDRAGYTF. The CDR3 DNA sequence: TGTGCCAGCAGTTACAATGACAGGGCGGGCTACACCTTC.

J is TRBJ2-2 and V is TRBV28; 7 bases are a match to TRBD1. V lost 5 bases, J lost 7 bases, and 10 bases stayed unmatched. Germline V lookup: CDR1 MDHEN, CDR2 SYDVKM. CDR3 length equals 15 residues. The DNA for the CDR3 is TGTGCCAGCAGTCCCCCCGGGACAGTCCTCGGGGAGCTGTTTTTT. Translating it yields CASSPPGTVLGELFF.